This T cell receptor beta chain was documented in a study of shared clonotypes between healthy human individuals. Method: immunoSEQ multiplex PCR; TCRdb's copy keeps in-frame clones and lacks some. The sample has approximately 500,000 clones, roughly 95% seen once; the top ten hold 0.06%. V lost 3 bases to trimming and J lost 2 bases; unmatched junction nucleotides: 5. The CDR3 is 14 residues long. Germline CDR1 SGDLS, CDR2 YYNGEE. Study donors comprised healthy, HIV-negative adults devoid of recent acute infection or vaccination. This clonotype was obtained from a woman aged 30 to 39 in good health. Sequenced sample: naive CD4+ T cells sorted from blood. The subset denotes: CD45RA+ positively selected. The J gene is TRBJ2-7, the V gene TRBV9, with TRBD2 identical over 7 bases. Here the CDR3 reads CASSARLAPYEQYF. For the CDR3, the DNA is TGTGCCAGCAGCGCAAGACTAGCCCCCTACGAGCAGTACTTC.